This TCR beta chain originates from a study of T cell responses to AZD1222 COVID-19 vaccine. The assay was immunoSEQ multiplex PCR, and TCRdb's table has in-frame clones only and misses some. The sample shows tens of thousands of clones, around 82% of them seen only once. In the case of this clone: Its target is not known.

V dropped 5 bases and J dropped 2; count of bases not matched to a gene: 10. CDR3 size: 16 residues. Germline V gene lookup returns CDR1 SGHAT and CDR2 FQNNGV. Study observations and caveats: Dominant CD4 TCR responses targeted spike regions 160-218 and 743-854. Among the donors, most were white British and more were female, and clonal diversity was possibly underestimated. Targets within unmutated variant regions were reportedly found for nearly half of spike-specific TCRs.

Sample: peripheral blood, taken on day 0 of AZD1222 vaccination. The gene calls are TRBV11-2 and TRBJ2-5, with TRBD1 matching 8 bases. This receptor was obtained from an adult in good health. CDR3 in amino acids: CASSLGQGGGQETQYF. CDR3 coding DNA: TGTGCCAGCAGCCTCGGACAGGGTGGAGGGCAAGAGACCCAGTACTTC. Filled out from reference TRBV11-2 and TRBJ2-5, the complete variable domain reads EAGVAQSPRYKIIEKRQSVAFWCNPISGHATLYWYQQILGQGPKLLIQFQNNGVVDDSQLPKDRFSAERLKGVDSTLKIQPAKLEDSAVYLCASSLGQGGGQETQYFGPGTRLLVL.